The source of this TCR beta chain is a study of blood T cell repertoires in COVID-19. The CDR3 runs to 17 residues. Unmatched junction bases numbered 12, after V lost 5 bases and J lost 5 bases. Per germline, CDR1 SEHNR and CDR2 FQNEAQ (reference sequence). Here immunoSEQ multiplex PCR was the method, and the copy in TCRdb shows in-frame clones only, minus some. Of about 140,000 clones in the sample, under 90% were seen once. V gene TRBV7-9 combines with J gene TRBJ2-3; TRBD2 matches 11 bases. The sequence derives from a woman aged 18-29 years who had been exposed to COVID-19. The sample taken for sequencing was PBMCs or T cells enriched from blood (not recorded which). The CDR3 reads CASSRLPLAGGRDTQYF. CDR3 nucleotide sequence: TGTGCCAGCAGCCGTCTCCCCCTAGCGGGAGGCCGAGATACGCAGTATTTT.